The rows below give T cell receptor beta chains drawn from one sample of a study of spatial heterogeneity in lung cancer. Via MiXCR, TCRdb re-called the 5' RACE reads, giving one row per CDR3 protein. The sample lists around 120,000 distinct CDR3 sequences; 12% were seen once. Sequences were derived from PBMCs, sampled at follow-up. The receptors come from a male donor with early-stage non-small cell lung cancer. Each CDR3 is given with its conserved first and last residue. D genes are given only for firm matches. Clone size, where shown, is once, few, many, or a class for clones that have expanded.

>NA|NA|TRBV7-8|TRBJ1-2
CASSLDFLYGYTF
TGTGCCAGCAGCTTAGATTTTCTCTATGGCTACACCTTC
>NA|TRBD2|TRBV10-3|TRBJ2-3
CAISGLAGASTDTQYF
TGTGCCATCAGCGGACTAGCGGGGGCTAGCACAGATACGCAGTATTTT
>many|TRBD1|TRBV10-3|TRBJ1-5
CAISESGTVNQPQHF
TGTGCCATCAGTGAGTCAGGGACAGTCAATCAGCCCCAGCATTTT
>few|NA|TRBV30|TRBJ1-6
CAWSVLGTRSPLHF
TGTGCCTGGAGTGTACTAGGGACGCGTTCACCCCTCCACTTT
>many|TRBD2|TRBV10-3|TRBJ2-5
CAISEGLAELQETQYF
TGTGCCATCAGCGAGGGGCTAGCGGAACTCCAAGAGACCCAGTACTTC
>NA|NA|TRBV5-1|TRBJ2-7
CASSLDSASYEQYF
TGCGCCAGCAGCTTGGATAGTGCATCCTACGAGCAGTACTTC
>few|NA|TRBV4-2|TRBJ1-1
CASSPFDRWNTEAFF
TGTGCCAGCAGCCCTTTCGACAGGTGGAACACTGAAGCTTTCTTT
>NA|TRBD1|TRBV9|TRBJ1-4
CASSERTGTTTNEKLFF
TGTGCCAGCAGCGAACGGACAGGGACTACAACTAATGAAAAACTGTTTTTT
>few|NA|TRBV20-1|TRBJ2-1
CSARGTEINNEQFF
TGCAGTGCTAGGGGGACTGAAATCAACAATGAGCAGTTCTTC
>few|NA|TRBV29-1|TRBJ2-7
CSVEVSLAANYEQYF
TGCAGCGTTGAAGTATCCTTAGCGGCTAACTACGAGCAGTACTTC
>NA|NA|TRBV27|TRBJ2-3
CASSFRAMRDTQYF
TGTGCCAGCAGTTTTAGGGCTATGCGGGATACGCAGTATTTT
>NA|TRBD2|TRBV13|TRBJ2-3
CASSLVAGTDTQYF
TGTGCCAGCAGCTTAGTAGCGGGGACAGATACGCAGTATTTT
>NA|TRBD1|TRBV20-1|TRBJ1-5
CSARQTGGGQPQHF
TGCAGTGCTAGGCAGACAGGGGGCGGTCAGCCCCAGCATTTT
>NA|NA|TRBV2|TRBJ1-6
CASSDKGFYSPLHF
TGTGCCAGCAGTGACAAGGGGTTCTATTCACCCCTCCACTTT
>many|NA|TRBV4-2|TRBJ1-4
CASSQVQGAEEKLFF
TGTGCCAGCAGCCAAGTGCAAGGGGCGGAAGAAAAACTGTTTTTT
>few|NA|TRBV28|TRBJ1-1
CASSLLGQNTEAFF
TGTGCCAGCAGTTTATTGGGACAGAACACTGAAGCTTTCTTT
>many|TRBD1|TRBV29-1|TRBJ2-7
CSVEFGQGNEQYF
TGCAGCGTTGAGTTCGGACAGGGCAACGAGCAGTACTTC
>many|NA|TRBV15|TRBJ2-1
CATSRAPGGLNEQFF
TGTGCCACCAGCAGGGCCCCCGGGGGTTTGAATGAGCAGTTCTTC
>NA|NA|TRBV27|TRBJ2-7
CASSLQSIKFSRYEQYF
TGTGCCAGCAGTCTCCAGTCTATTAAATTTTCCCGGTACGAGCAGTACTTC
>NA|NA|TRBV12-3/TRBV12-4|TRBJ2-2
CASTQGRWNTGELFF
TGTGCCAGCACCCAGGGGCGCTGGAACACCGGGGAGCTGTTTTTT
>few|TRBD2|TRBV20-1|TRBJ2-3
CSARVAGGPNTQYF
TGCAGTGCTAGAGTGGCGGGGGGGCCGAATACGCAGTATTTT
>NA|NA|TRBV7-3|TRBJ1-1
CASSPGGVSTEAFF
TGTGCCAGCAGCCCTGGTGGAGTGAGCACTGAAGCTTTCTTT
>few|NA|TRBV7-2|TRBJ2-1
CASSAGSYNEQFF
TGTGCCAGCAGTGCGGGATCCTACAATGAGCAGTTCTTC
>NA|NA|TRBV7-3|TRBJ2-1
CASSEGSGSYNEQFF
TGTGCCAGCAGCGAGGGTTCAGGGTCCTACAATGAGCAGTTCTTC
>NA|TRBD2|TRBV5-6|TRBJ2-5
CASNLLAGEETQYF
TGTGCCAGCAACCTACTAGCGGGGGAAGAGACCCAGTACTTC
>NA|NA|TRBV28|TRBJ2-7
CASTAGTPTNEQYF
TGTGCCAGCACCGCGGGGACCCCTACGAACGAGCAGTACTTC
>many|NA|TRBV20-1|TRBJ2-1
CSAGGGLGIRNEQFF
TGCAGTGCCGGGGGCGGACTAGGTATTCGCAATGAGCAGTTCTTC
>many|NA|TRBV21-1|TRBJ1-4
CASAPSRLEKLFF
TGTGCCAGCGCCCCCTCCCGCCTCGAAAAACTGTTTTTT
>NA|NA|TRBV28|TRBJ1-3
CASSLGVTSGNTIYF
TGTGCCAGCAGTTTAGGAGTGACTTCTGGAAACACCATATATTTT
>many|TRBD1|TRBV10-3|TRBJ2-5
CAIRLGQAEETQYF
TGTGCCATAAGACTCGGACAGGCCGAAGAGACCCAGTACTTC
>NA|NA|TRBV20-1|TRBJ1-5
CSAPDPLYSNQPQHF
TGCAGTGCCCCGGACCCACTTTATAGCAATCAGCCCCAGCATTTT
>few|NA|TRBV7-3|TRBJ1-1
CASSSRSAPGRTRNTEAFF
TGTGCCAGCAGCTCCCGATCCGCCCCGGGACGGACGAGGAACACTGAAGCTTTCTTT
>NA|TRBD2|TRBV20-1|TRBJ2-7
CSARVIRLAVSYEQYF
TGCAGTGCTAGAGTGATAAGGCTAGCGGTCTCCTACGAGCAGTACTTC
>NA|TRBD1|TRBV15|TRBJ2-2
CATSRGTGIVGTGTGELFF
TGTGCCACCAGCAGAGGGACAGGGATTGTGGGGACAGGGACCGGGGAGCTGTTTTTT
>many|NA|TRBV4-1|TRBJ2-3
CASSGGKGDTQYF
TGCGCCAGCAGCGGAGGGAAGGGGGATACGCAGTATTTT
>few|NA|TRBV11-2|TRBJ1-1
CASSLVHAFF
TGTGCCAGCAGCTTAGTTCATGCTTTCTTT
>NA|TRBD2|TRBV15|TRBJ2-5
CATSGTSGGWGETQYF
TGTGCCACCAGTGGGACTAGCGGGGGTTGGGGAGAGACCCAGTACTTC
>many|NA|TRBV19|TRBJ2-1
CASKASSLSNEQFF
TGTGCCAGTAAGGCGAGCTCCCTGAGCAATGAGCAGTTCTTC
>few|NA|TRBV5-6|TRBJ1-5
CASSLQGYSNQPQHF
TGTGCCAGCAGCTTGCAGGGATATAGCAATCAGCCCCAGCATTTT
>NA|NA|TRBV5-1|TRBJ2-5
CASSLGPGETQYF
TGCGCCAGCAGCTTGGGGCCGGGAGAGACCCAGTACTTC
>few|TRBD1|TRBV20-1|TRBJ1-5
CSASRRTGVGGQPQHF
TGCAGTGCTAGTAGGAGGACAGGGGTAGGCGGACAGCCCCAGCATTTT
>many|TRBD2|TRBV20-1|TRBJ2-3
CSAPWTSTDTQYF
TGCAGTGCTCCATGGACTAGTACAGATACGCAGTATTTT
>many|TRBD1|TRBV5-1|TRBJ1-5
CASSLEGQGSQPQHF
TGCGCCAGCAGCTTGGAAGGACAGGGAAGTCAGCCCCAGCATTTT
>NA|TRBD2|TRBV7-3|TRBJ2-3
CASSSNREDTQYF
TGTGCCAGCAGCTCAAACCGGGAGGACACGCAGTATTTT
>few|TRBD1|TRBV9|TRBJ1-1
CASGGGTGLNTEAFF
TGTGCCAGCGGGGGAGGGACAGGACTGAACACTGAAGCTTTCTTT
>many|TRBD1|TRBV19|TRBJ1-5
CASSTTGTGGYSNQPQHF
TGTGCCAGTAGTACTACCGGCACAGGGGGCTATAGCAATCAGCCCCAGCATTTT
>NA|TRBD1|TRBV5-1|TRBJ2-5
CASSSPGQRTETQYF
TGCGCCAGCAGCTCACCGGGACAGAGGACAGAGACCCAGTACTTC
>NA|TRBD1|TRBV7-9|TRBJ2-3
CASSLGTRGRGTDTQYF
TGTGCCAGCAGCTTAGGTACGAGGGGGCGCGGCACAGATACGCAGTATTTT
>NA|TRBD1|TRBV28|TRBJ1-2
CASSSGTGGYYGYTF
TGTGCCAGCAGTTCCGGGACAGGGGGGTACTATGGCTACACCTTC
>many|NA|TRBV20-1|TRBJ1-6
CSARDGTVLNSPLHF
TGCAGTGCTAGAGACGGGACCGTTCTTAATTCACCCCTCCACTTT
>NA|TRBD1|TRBV27|TRBJ1-1
CASTGGKNTEAFF
TGTGCCAGTACAGGGGGCAAGAACACTGAAGCTTTCTTT
>NA|NA|TRBV10-3|TRBJ2-5
CAIQGTVIETQYF
TGTGCCATCCAAGGGACCGTAATAGAGACCCAGTACTTC
>NA|NA|TRBV12-3/TRBV12-4|TRBJ1-4
CASSPVKSWLFF
TGTGCCAGCAGCCCCGTGAAGAGTTGGCTGTTTTTT